This T cell receptor beta chain was retrieved from a study of blood T cells in healthy people across ages. As for the study in general: In model experiments, template switching was able to capture about one barcoded beta molecule for every two T cells that were present.

Study-wide results and caveats: Nothing was known about donor CMV status, and this possibly confounded expanded clonotype changes. Leaving the PBMCs unsorted stopped any conclusive comparison of naive versus antigen-experienced cells.

A remark on this clonotype: Its cognate antigen is unknown.

The CDR3 sequence is 14 residues long. Trimming removed 5 bases from V and 4 bases from J; junction bases left unmatched: 8. Germline V CDR1 and CDR2: DFQATT, SNEGSKA (reference sequence). It was with a sample-barcoded 5' primer and a J-beta primer mix that a second PCR of roughly 6 to 11 cycles was run. Each of the samples gave a minimum of 2.5 million paired-end reads that contained CDR3. One entry per CDR3 protein results from TCRdb running MiXCR on the 5' RACE reads. The repertoire holds about 1.4 million distinct CDR3 sequences, with approximately 59% as singletons. The gene calls are TRBV20-1 and TRBJ2-5; 9 bases line up with TRBD1. This TCR was sampled from a man younger than 35 in good health. Source material: blood. CDR3 loop: CSAREMDRGETQYF. DNA of the CDR3: TGCAGTGCTCGGGAAATGGACAGGGGAGAGACCCAGTACTTC.